This T cell receptor beta chain was sequenced during a study of cytomegalovirus exposure and HLA in healthy donors (dated by TCRdb to 2017 to 2019). Concerning the study at large: An earlier analysis of 587 of the donors reported 250 to 300 Gb of sequence data and about 100 million unique TCR beta sequences from about 200 million T cells. An early release covering just under 650 HLA-typed donors comprised 250 to 350 gigabases of sequencing data and about 90 million unique TCR sequences. The genetic ancestry cluster associated with self-reported Caucasian donors included roughly four fifths of the roughly 380 genotyped donors. The aim of the study was to test whether cataloging public T cell receptors could identify signatures of past pathogen exposure. The study profiled the T cell repertoires of 550 to 700 subjects by immunosequencing and related them to cytomegalovirus serostatus. Along with the roughly 700-subject first cohort, a separate validation cohort of approximately 110 different subjects was used. The study combined high-throughput TCR immunosequencing, statistical association of individual TCRs with disease status, and machine learning to predict cytomegalovirus infection status. A later analysis re-examined previously published TCR beta repertoires from more than 600 donors and added high-resolution HLA genotyping to investigate patterns of TCR occurrence. The later analysis used no new phenotypic data to find candidate immune exposures, relying instead on TCR beta sequences and their occurrence across donors. To decide whether each TCR beta V gene segment behaved as functional or pseudogenic, an earlier analysis of several hundred of the donors relied on high-throughput TCR beta sequencing. Alongside the repertoire data, information on donor age, sex, ethnicity and CMV serostatus was compiled. A later genetic analysis took genome-wide SNP genotypes for 398 of the 666 donors and used that subset as a discovery cohort. Every repertoire in the discovery cohort had been generated on one and the same sequencing platform. HLA typing covered class I and class II loci at four-digit resolution. The number of typed donors differed by locus: about 629-640 for A, B, C, DRB1 and DQB1; 500 to 550 for DQA1; approximately 600 for DPA1; and some 470 for DPB1. Roughly 5 DR-DQ haplotypes were handled as single units for association and clustering because linkage in the cohort was strong. On average, approximately 250,000 unique TCR beta nucleotide sequences were sequenced per donor among some 430 genotyped donors of the cohort, with roughly 18% of those sequences being non-productive. Study-wide conclusions, independent of this receptor: The authors suggested that the approach could potentially be extended to other disease states and immunological phenotypes. The cohort was sequenced for TCR beta chains only, and without alpha or paired-chain data the features that could be detected were limited. A further reported finding was that TCR beta sequences accurately predicted the HLA-A and HLA-B alleles for most subjects in the first cohort. For the cohort, immune exposure information was limited to CMV serostatus. The 87-base-pair reads could not distinguish some IMGT-functional V segments, including TRBV6-2 and TRBV6-3, so those segments were excluded. In an earlier analysis of several hundred of the donors, most TCR beta V segments were observed in productive rearrangements about 90% or about 30% of the time, broadly matching IMGT annotations. In a later genetic analysis, fewer N-insertions in productive TCRs were reported among donors in an Asian-associated ancestry cluster than the roughly 640-donor mean. An association between a missense DCLRE1C variant and V-gene and J-gene trimming of TCR beta chains was found in a later genetic analysis and replicated in an independent cohort. In both the original and validation cohorts, the classifier was reported to diagnose cytomegalovirus status with high specificity and sensitivity. Most TCR sequences were seen in very few donors, while some public TCRs were found in many individuals. In a later analysis, TCR association rates were found to vary across HLA loci, with the most associated TCRs seen for DRB1 alleles and the fewest for HLA-C alleles. According to a later analysis, most CMV-associated TCR beta chains appeared to be HLA-restricted, and the HLA associations seemed to be driven largely by CMV exposure. In a later analysis, HLA-associated TCR beta chains were found to be more clonally expanded and to have lower generation probabilities than equally common non-associated chains. The study listed over 150 TCR beta chains as associated with cytomegalovirus. When HLA alleles, especially DR and DQ, strongly co-occurred, TCR associations were difficult to assign to individual alleles. Linkage disequilibrium might explain the correlated functional status among segregating V segments, but an unknown experimental factor could not be ruled out. Presence/absence analyses assumed roughly uniform sequencing depth across donors, an assumption that may not hold. A later analysis associated about 18,000 TCR beta sequences with specific HLA alleles at a false discovery rate of 0.05. Because counts were too low, around 18 rarely observed V segments, including chromosome 9 orphons, were left out of the earlier analysis of roughly 600 of the donors. Because HLA typing was unavailable for some donors at each locus, only the typed subset was used in association tests. In vitro tests confirmed that a few of the cytomegalovirus-associated TCR beta chains recognize cytomegalovirus antigens. Several of the top co-occurrence clusters appeared to be linked to parvovirus B19, influenza, CMV and Epstein-Barr virus, according to a later analysis. A group of highly shared sequence variants was considered likely to be a technical artifact of the sequencing pipeline.

In regard to this clone: Its recognized antigen is unknown. Per-base qualities were not stored, and no clone one base away is much larger.

The cohort consisted of more than 650 healthy bone marrow donors. All cohort members were sampled while nominally healthy, although unrecorded immune exposures were likely present. The donor tested CMV seronegative and was one of the 352 seronegative cohort members. Each donor provided a peripheral blood sample, and peripheral blood mononuclear cells were used for TCR beta sequencing. Genomic DNA was extracted from the blood cell samples with the Qiagen DNeasy Blood Extraction Kit. Library prep was done by the immunoSEQ multiplex PCR assay. For the multiplex PCR, a mixture combining 60 forward primers for TCR Vbeta segments and 13 reverse primers for TCR Jbeta segments was used. The CDR3 region of rearranged TCR beta genes was amplified from genomic DNA by a multiplex PCR assay. Amplified TCR beta libraries were sequenced as 87-base-pair reads on the Illumina HiSeq System. The authors' analysis ran thus. A later analysis tallied approximately 87 million unique TCR beta chains across the 666 repertoires, and some 12 million of those chains were shared by two or more donors. Raw reads were error-corrected and collapsed into unique sequences by a nearest-neighbor algorithm in which closely related sequences were merged to remove PCR and sequencing errors. CDR3 sequences were aligned to IMGT reference sequences to assign V, D and J gene segments. Each retained sequence needed at least a six-nucleotide match to both a V gene segment and a J gene segment. Rearrangements were called productive when the CDR3 lacked stop codons and stayed in frame with V and J; all others were non-productive. Following IMGT convention, CDR3 was defined as the stretch from the second conserved V-encoded cysteine to the conserved J-encoded phenylalanine. Sequences without an unambiguous match to a single V gene segment were excluded from the earlier analysis of several hundred of the donors. In an earlier analysis of a few hundred of the donors, a V segment was called functional when productive rearrangements were above 56.7%, and segregating when the standard deviation between donors exceeded 5%. A statistical classification framework was built to diagnose cytomegalovirus status from the catalog of TCR beta chain sequences. In a later analysis, TCR nucleotide sequences were compared against IMGT/GENE-DB human TR gene sequences so that V and J genes could be assigned. In a later analysis, CDR3 sequences and most-parsimonious VDJ recombination scenarios were assigned using the TCRdist pipeline. In a later analysis, each TCR beta chain was defined by its CDR3 amino acid sequence together with its V-gene family, and reads without a unique V-gene family were excluded. As a way to deal with suspected cross-contamination and a sequencing artifact, a later analysis dropped 500 to 700 nucleotide sequences that were highly shared and had low generation probability. In a later analysis, a clonal expansion index was calculated for each public chain from normalized within-repertoire ranks of inferred template counts. In a later analysis, generation probabilities were computed with a VDJ recombination model fitted to out-of-frame rearrangements, and the resulting probabilities were checked against IGoR. A later analysis scored TCR-TCR, TCR-HLA and TCR-CMV co-occurrence with hypergeometric tests, applying a repertoire-size bias correction to TCR pairs. In a later analysis, false discovery rates were estimated by permuting HLA or CMV assignments 20 times. In a later analysis, co-occurring TCRs were grouped with DBSCAN, and TCRdist sequence similarity was added when clustering was performed within HLA-allele-positive subsets. Co-occurrence clustering excluded repertoires with fewer than 30,000 or more than 120,000 public chains, plus five with anomalous nucleotide sharing. TCRdb holds this immuneACCESS table with in-frame rearrangements only. Some clones are missing; in checked studies, unresolved V genes explain under half, and the rest has no known cause. V and J calls and clone size are those listed in that table; D and trimming were worked out from the DNA. This sample holds about 120,000 clones; about 10% were observed only once. Less than 4% of the sample is in the top ten clones.

The CDR3 numbers 14 residues from cysteine through phenylalanine. Left in the record is the CDR3 DNA by itself, 42 bases read in frame from the first base. Per the germline V gene (reference sequence), SEHNR is the CDR1 and FQNEAQ is the CDR2. Trimming removed 2 bases from V and 4 bases from J, leaving 9 bases between the germline ends. This clonotype was sampled from a man aged 25-40 years in good health and CMV-seronegative. The V and J segments used are TRBV7-9 and TRBJ1-3, with no confidently assigned D gene. Sequenced: PBMCs. The encoded CDR3 is CASSLYGVGNTIYF. The nucleotide sequence reads as follows: TGTGCCAGCAGCTTATACGGGGTCGGAAACACCATATATTTT. Where the CDR3 stops, the reference TRBV7-9 and TRBJ1-3 genes take over; the full variable domain is DTGVSQNPRHKITKRGQNVTFRCDPISEHNRLYWYRQTLGQGPEFLTYFQNEAQLEKSRLLSDRFSAERPKGSFSTLEIQRTEQGDSAMYLCASSLYGVGNTIYFGEGSWLTVV.